This record looks at one T cell receptor beta chain sequence and its context. The antigen is unknown. The CDR3 totals 16 residues. Germline-derived CDR1 and CDR2 are SGDLS and YYNGEE. The trim removed 0 bases at V and 4 bases at J, leaving 5 bases unmatched. Only in-frame clones appear in the TCRdb table, and some are missing; sequencing was by immunoSEQ multiplex PCR. This sample has about 98,000 clones, with 90% to 95% found just once. This specimen comes from a study of siplizumab effects on memory and regulatory T cells. Whole-study results and caveats: Mean Treg-derived proportions of mappable alloreactive CD4+ clones were around 72% for siplizumab and 25% to 30% for controls. Roughly 80-97% of proliferating CD4+ or CD8+ clones defied assignment to a naive or memory phenotype.

Sequencing input: CD4+ T cells sorted from blood. V gene TRBV9 combines with J gene TRBJ2-3; 10 bases agree with TRBD2. This receptor was identified in a human donor in good health. The CDR3 region has the DNA TGTGCCAGCAGCGTAGGGGCTAGCGGGAGCCCAGATACGCAGTATTTT. Translating gives CASSVGASGSPDTQYF.